This entry describes one TCR beta chain. Antigen: not known. The junction shows a germline mismatch at one end, possibly a read error. The source of the sample is a study of T cell repertoires in cytomegalovirus infection. Using its own MiXCR run on the reads, TCRdb lists one record per CDR3 protein. The repertoire consists of fewer than 350,000 distinct CDR3 sequences, with almost 30% occurring once and the leading ten covering around 20%. Germline CDR1 LNHDA, CDR2 SQIVND (reference sequence). This CDR3 is 15 amino acids long. The rearrangement uses TRBV19 and TRBJ2-7; TRBD2 matches at 8 bases. The source is a human donor in good health (CMV status not recorded). Some clones in this sample may be carry-over from other donors' samples. The material sequenced was cultured PBMCs, taken from culture after CMV antigen stimulation. The CDR3 sequence: CASSIRAGDGYEQYF. The CDR3 coding sequence is TGTGCCAGTAGTATAAGAGCGGGAGATGGTTACGAGCAGTACTTT.